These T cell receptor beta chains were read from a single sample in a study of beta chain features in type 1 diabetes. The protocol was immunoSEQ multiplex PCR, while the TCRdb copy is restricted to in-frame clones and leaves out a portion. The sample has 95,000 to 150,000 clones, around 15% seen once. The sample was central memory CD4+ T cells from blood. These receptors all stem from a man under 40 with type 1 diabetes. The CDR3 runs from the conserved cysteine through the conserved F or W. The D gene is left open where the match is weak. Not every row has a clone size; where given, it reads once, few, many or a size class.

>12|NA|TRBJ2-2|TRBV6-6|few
TGTGCCAGCAGTTACTCGACCGGGGAGCTGTTTTTT
CASSYSTGELFF
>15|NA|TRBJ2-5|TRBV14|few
TGTGCCAGCAACTCCGGGACTTTGGGCCAGGTGACCCAGTACTTC
CASNSGTLGQVTQYF
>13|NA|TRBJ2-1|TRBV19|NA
TGTGCCAGTAGTAGCGGTAGCCACAATGAGCAGTTCTTC
CASSSGSHNEQFF
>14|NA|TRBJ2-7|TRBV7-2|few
TGTGCCAGCAGTTCAACCCCGAGCTCCTACGAGCAGTACTTC
CASSSTPSSYEQYF
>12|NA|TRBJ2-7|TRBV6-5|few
TGTGCCAGCAGTTACCAGGGAGGCGAGCAGTACTTC
CASSYQGGEQYF
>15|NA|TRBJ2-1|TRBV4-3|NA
TGCGCCAGCAGCCAAGAAGGCGGCGGGACGCATGAGCAGTTCTTC
CASSQEGGGTHEQFF
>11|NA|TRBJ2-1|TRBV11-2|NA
TGTGCCACCCTAGATTACAATGAGCAGTTCTTC
CATLDYNEQFF
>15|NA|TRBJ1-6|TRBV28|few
TGTGCCAGCAGTTTCCAAGACGGAGGGCCTTCACCCCTCCACTTT
CASSFQDGGPSPLHF
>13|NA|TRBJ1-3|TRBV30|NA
TGTGCCTGGAATACGGCCTCTGGAAACACCATATATTTT
CAWNTASGNTIYF
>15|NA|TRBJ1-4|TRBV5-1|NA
TGCGCCAGCAGCTCACAGGGCGGAACTAATGAAAAACTGTTTTTT
CASSSQGGTNEKLFF
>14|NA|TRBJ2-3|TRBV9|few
TGTGCCAGCAGCGTGAGACAGGCCGGGGATACGCAGTATTTT
CASSVRQAGDTQYF
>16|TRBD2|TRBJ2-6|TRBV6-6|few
TGTGCCAGCGGGACTAGTCACAACTCTGGGGCCAACGTCCTGACTTTC
CASGTSHNSGANVLTF
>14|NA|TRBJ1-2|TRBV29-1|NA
TGCAGCGTTCCTACCGGGGGTAAATTGTTTGACTACACCTTC
CSVPTGGKLFDYTF
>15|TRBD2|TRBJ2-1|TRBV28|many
TGTGCCAGCACCCATGTGGTAGCGGGAAACAATGAGCAGTTCTTC
CASTHVVAGNNEQFF